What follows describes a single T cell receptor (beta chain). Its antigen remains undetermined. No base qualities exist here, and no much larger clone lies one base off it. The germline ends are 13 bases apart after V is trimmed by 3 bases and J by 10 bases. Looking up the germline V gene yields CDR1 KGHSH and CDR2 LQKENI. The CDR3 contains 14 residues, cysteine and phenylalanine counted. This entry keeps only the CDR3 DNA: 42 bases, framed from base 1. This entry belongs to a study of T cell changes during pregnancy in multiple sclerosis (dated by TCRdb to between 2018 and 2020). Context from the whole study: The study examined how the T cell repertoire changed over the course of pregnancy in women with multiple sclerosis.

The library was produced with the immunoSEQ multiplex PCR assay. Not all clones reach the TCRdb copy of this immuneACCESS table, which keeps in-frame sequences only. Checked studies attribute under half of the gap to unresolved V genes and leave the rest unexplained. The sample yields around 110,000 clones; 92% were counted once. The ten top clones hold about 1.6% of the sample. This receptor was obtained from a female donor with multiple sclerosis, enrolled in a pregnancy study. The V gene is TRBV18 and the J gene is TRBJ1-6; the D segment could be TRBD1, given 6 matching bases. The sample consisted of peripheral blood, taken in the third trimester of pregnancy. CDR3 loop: CASSPQGRESPLHF. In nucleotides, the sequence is TGTGCCAGCTCACCCCAGGGGAGAGAGTCACCCCTCCACTTT.